Below, 17 T cell receptor beta chains from the same sample are listed, as sequenced in a study of blood T cell repertoires in COVID-19. Data came from immunoSEQ multiplex PCR; TCRdb stores just in-frame clones and leaves some out. Of more than 100,000 clones listed, about four fifths are singletons. The sample comprised peripheral blood. Receptors were obtained from a man in his sixties with active or convalescent COVID-19.

The rearrangement links TRBV11-2 to TRBJ2-7; 9 bases are shared with TRBD2. V shed 5 bases and J 3 bases; nucleotides not matched to a gene: 11. CDR1 is SGHAT and CDR2 is FQNNGV in the germline V gene. This CDR3 has 16 amino acids. CDR3 sequence reads: CASSRQGIAGVYEQYF. In DNA form, the CDR3 reads TGTGCCAGCAGCCGACAGGGCATAGCGGGAGTCTACGAGCAGTACTTC.

This chain links TRBV7-3 with TRBJ2-1, with a weak D call TRBD1 (7 bases). The CDR3 is 16 residues long. The V end was cut by 5 bases, the J end by 5 bases, with 19 bases between. The germline V gene has CDR1 SGHTA and CDR2 FQGTGA. The CDR3 loop reads CASSPGAGTADNEQFF. As DNA, the CDR3 is TGTGCCAGCAGCCCGGGGGCCGGGACAGCTGACAATGAGCAGTTCTTC.

This chain connects TRBV5-1 to TRBJ1-6; D perhaps matches TRBD1 (6 bases). Germline CDR1 is SGHRS and CDR2 is YFSETQ. The ends were cut back, 4 bases at V and 9 bases at J, with 14 bases in the middle. The CDR3 runs 14 residues. The CDR3 region has the DNA TGCGCCAGCAGCCCAGGCAGGGGTGGTTCACCCCTCCACTTT. Amino acid sequence: CASSPGRGGSPLHF.

This sequence joins TRBV14 and TRBJ2-7; D is perhaps TRBD2 (7 bases). The CDR3 extends over 17 amino acids. CDR1 is SGHDN, CDR2 FVKESK, per germline. The CDR3 loop reads CSLSPTKGGTVPYEQYF. CDR3 in DNA: TGTTCCCTAAGTCCGACCAAGGGGGGGACCGTTCCCTACGAGCAGTACTTC.

CDR3 sequence reads: CASSPGAVATNEKLFF. In DNA, the CDR3 is TGCGCCAGCAGCCCTGGGGCAGTCGCAACTAATGAAAAACTGTTTTTT. The chain has TRBV5-1 and TRBJ1-4; D possibly corresponds to TRBD1 (5 bases). The CDR3 runs to 16 residues. Trimming removed 4 bases from V and 0 bases from J, with 13 bases in between. Germline V CDR1 and CDR2: SGHRS, YFSETQ.

The V call is TRBV19, the J call TRBJ1-2, with 9 nucleotides matching TRBD1. Germline V gene lookup returns CDR1 LNHDA and CDR2 SQIVND (reference sequence). V was clipped by 5 bases and J by 8 bases; unmatched bases: 9. The CDR3 spans 14 residues. The CDR3: CASSPQQGAGGYTF. CDR3 in DNA: TGTGCCAGTAGTCCTCAACAGGGGGCTGGAGGCTACACCTTC.

V and J are TRBV7-3 and TRBJ2-3; D is unresolved. This CDR3 region has 13 residues. V lost 2 bases and J 3 bases, leaving 6 bases between the germline ends. Per germline, CDR1 SGHTA and CDR2 FQGTGA. CDR3 residues: CASSLWRTDTQYF. The DNA for the CDR3 is TGTGCCAGCAGCTTATGGCGGACAGATACGCAGTATTTT.

V and J are TRBV24-1 and TRBJ2-2; the match to TRBD1 covers 8 bases. Trimming took 10 bases from V and 6 from J; bases not matched to a gene: 12. CDR3 length: 15 residues. From germline, CDR1 is KGHDR and CDR2 SFDVKD. The CDR3 loop reads CATQSLTGDPGELFF. The CDR3 DNA follows: TGTGCCACTCAGAGTTTGACAGGGGACCCCGGGGAGCTGTTTTTT.

This clone was counted between two and nine times. CDR3: CASSADRQETQYF. In nucleotides, the CDR3 is TGTGCCAGCAGCGCGGACAGACAAGAGACCCAGTACTTC. The rearrangement uses TRBV7-2 and TRBJ2-5; maybe TRBD1 (6 bases). The V gene lost 5 bases and the J gene lost 2 bases, with 9 bases spanning the gap. Germline loops: CDR1 SGHTA, CDR2 FQGNSA. The CDR3 has 13 amino acids.

V gene TRBV28 combines with J gene TRBJ1-5, with D maybe TRBD1 (6 bases). The CDR3 totals 14 residues. Trimming left V 6 bases short and J 10 bases short, with 19 bases between. Germline lookup yields CDR1 MDHEN and CDR2 SYDVKM. CDR3 in DNA: TGTGCCAGCAGACGGGCCGGGGACAATGACCCCCAGCATTTT. This translates into CASRRAGDNDPQHF.

V and J are TRBV18 and TRBJ2-1; 7 positions match TRBD2. The CDR3 spans 16 residues. The V and J ends lost 4 bases and 8 bases, in that order; junction bases with no gene match: 14. Germline V gene lookup returns CDR1 KGHSH and CDR2 LQKENI. The CDR3 loop is CASSQQPHGRPHEQFF. The CDR3 bases are TGTGCCAGCTCACAGCAGCCCCACGGGAGGCCTCATGAGCAGTTCTTC.

The J gene is TRBJ1-5, the V gene TRBV7-9, with D unclear. Looked up from germline, CDR1 is SEHNR and CDR2 is FQNEAQ (reference sequence). This CDR3 has 15 residues. V gave up 4 bases and J gave up 1 base, with 11 bases separating them. CDR3 protein: CASSSGGRSNQPQHF. CDR3 nucleotides: TGTGCCAGCAGCTCAGGAGGCCGGAGCAATCAGCCCCAGCATTTT.

This clone was recorded a few times. The rearrangement links TRBV29-1 to TRBJ2-7, with 11 bases identical to TRBD1. The CDR3 has 15 residues. Germline assignment: CDR1 SQVTM and CDR2 ANQGSEA. V lost 1 base, J lost 6 bases, and 8 bases stayed unmatched. CDR3 coding DNA: TGCAGCGTTGAAGTGGCCGGGACAGGGGGTAGCGAGCAGTACTTC. It translates to CSVEVAGTGGSEQYF.

CDR3 region: CASSLMGGTDTQYF. The CDR3 bases are TGCGCCAGCAGCTTGATGGGCGGCACAGATACGCAGTATTTT. The chain combines TRBV5-1 with TRBJ2-3; D ambiguous. Germline V gene data show CDR1 as SGHRS and CDR2 as YFSETQ. The CDR3 is made up of 14 amino acids. The V gene lost 1 base and the J gene lost 1 base, with 7 bases spanning the gap.

J is TRBJ2-1 and V is TRBV19; D is perhaps TRBD2 (7 bases). Germline CDR1 is LNHDA and CDR2 is SQIVND (reference sequence). V was cut by 6 bases and J by 4 bases, with 16 bases left in between. This CDR3 has 15 residues. The CDR3 loop reads CASRGGLDKYNEQFF. CDR3 coding DNA: TGTGCCAGTAGGGGGGGGCTCGATAAGTACAATGAGCAGTTCTTC.

This chain connects TRBV18 to TRBJ2-5; 8 bases align to TRBD2. V shed 3 bases, J shed 2 bases, and the junction held 5 bases outside the gene matches. From germline, CDR1 is KGHSH and CDR2 LQKENI. The length of the CDR3 is 15 residues. This CDR3 reads CASSPTSGFQETQYF. DNA of the CDR3: TGTGCCAGCTCACCTACTAGCGGATTTCAAGAGACCCAGTACTTC.

This clone was seen once. The chain is built from TRBV10-3 and TRBJ2-7; 8 bases agree with TRBD1. CDR3 length equals 13 residues. Trimming took 7 bases from V and 3 from J; bases not matched to a gene: 5. The germline gives CDR1 ENHRY, CDR2 SYGVKD. The DNA for the CDR3 is TGTGCCATCATGTTAGGACAGGGCTACGAGCAGTACTTC. Its translation: CAIMLGQGYEQYF.